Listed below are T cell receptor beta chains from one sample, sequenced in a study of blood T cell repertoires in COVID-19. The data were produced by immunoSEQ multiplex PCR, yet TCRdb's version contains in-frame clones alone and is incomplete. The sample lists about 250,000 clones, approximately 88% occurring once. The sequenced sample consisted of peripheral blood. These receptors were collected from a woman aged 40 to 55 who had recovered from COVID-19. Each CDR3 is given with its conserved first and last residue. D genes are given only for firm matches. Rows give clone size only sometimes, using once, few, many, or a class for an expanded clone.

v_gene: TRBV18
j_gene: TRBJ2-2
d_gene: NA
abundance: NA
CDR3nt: TGTGCCAGCTCATCAGGGACTACCGGGGAGCTGTTTTTT
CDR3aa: CASSSGTTGELFF

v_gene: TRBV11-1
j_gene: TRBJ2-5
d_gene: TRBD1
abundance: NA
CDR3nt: TGTGCCAGCAGGCGACAGGGCCAAGAGACCCAGTACTTC
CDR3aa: CASRRQGQETQYF

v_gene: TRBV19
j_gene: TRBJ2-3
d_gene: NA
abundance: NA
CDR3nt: TGTGCCAGTAGTACGTCCGGGGGGCCGGGAGATACGCAGTATTTT
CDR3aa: CASSTSGGPGDTQYF

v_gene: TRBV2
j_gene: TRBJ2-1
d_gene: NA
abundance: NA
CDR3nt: TGTGCCAGCAGACCCGGACTGTACAATGAGCAGTTCTTC
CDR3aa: CASRPGLYNEQFF

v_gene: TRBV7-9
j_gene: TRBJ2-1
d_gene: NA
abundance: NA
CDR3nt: TGTGCCAGCAGCCAGGGAGGGGGCAATGAGCAGTTCTTC
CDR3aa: CASSQGGGNEQFF

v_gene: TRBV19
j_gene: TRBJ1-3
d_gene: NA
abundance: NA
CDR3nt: TGTGCCAGTAGTATGTCCCAGTCTGGAAACACCATATATTTT
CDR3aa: CASSMSQSGNTIYF

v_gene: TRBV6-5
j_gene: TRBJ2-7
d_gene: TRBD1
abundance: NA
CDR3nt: TGTGCCAGCAGTTACCCGACAGGGGGTGGGGACGAGCAGTACTTC
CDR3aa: CASSYPTGGGDEQYF

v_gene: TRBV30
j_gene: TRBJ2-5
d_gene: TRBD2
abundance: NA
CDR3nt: TGTGCCTGGGGGCCTAGCGGGACACAAGAGACCCAGTACTTC
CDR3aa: CAWGPSGTQETQYF

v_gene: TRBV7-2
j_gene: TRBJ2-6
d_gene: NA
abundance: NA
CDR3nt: TGTGCCAGCAGCCCCCGAGGGACTTCTGGGGCCAACGTCCTGACTTTC
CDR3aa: CASSPRGTSGANVLTF

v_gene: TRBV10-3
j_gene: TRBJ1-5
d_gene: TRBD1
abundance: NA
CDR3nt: TGTGCCAGTGGACAGGGAGCGACCAATCAGCCCCAGCATTTT
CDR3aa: CASGQGATNQPQHF

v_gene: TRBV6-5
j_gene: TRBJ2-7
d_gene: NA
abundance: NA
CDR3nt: TGTGCCAGCAGCTCCGGGGGGCGGGACTCCTACGAGCAGTACTTC
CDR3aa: CASSSGGRDSYEQYF

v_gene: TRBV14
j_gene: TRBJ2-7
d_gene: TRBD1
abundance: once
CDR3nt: TGTGCCAGCAGCCAAGATAGGCAGGGGGATCCCTACGAGCAGTACTTC
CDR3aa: CASSQDRQGDPYEQYF

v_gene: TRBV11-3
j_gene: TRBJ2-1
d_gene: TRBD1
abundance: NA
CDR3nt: TGTGCCAGCAGCTGGGGGACAGGGGGGTTCAATGAGCAGTTCTTC
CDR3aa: CASSWGTGGFNEQFF

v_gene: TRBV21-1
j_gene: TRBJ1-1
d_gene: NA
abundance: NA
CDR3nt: TGTGCCAGGACGGCAGGGTTGGAGAACACTGAAGCTTTCTTT
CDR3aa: CARTAGLENTEAFF

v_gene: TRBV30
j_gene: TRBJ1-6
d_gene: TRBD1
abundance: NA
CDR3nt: TGTGCCCAAAGGGGACAGGGTAATTCACCCCTCCACTTT
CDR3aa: CAQRGQGNSPLHF

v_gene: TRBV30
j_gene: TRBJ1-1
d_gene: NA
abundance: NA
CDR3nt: TGTGCCTGGAGTGCCGGGGAATGGACTGAAGCTTTCTTT
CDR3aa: CAWSAGEWTEAFF

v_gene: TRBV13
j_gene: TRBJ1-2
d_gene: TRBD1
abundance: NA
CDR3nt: TGTGCCAGCAGCGCCCGGGACAGGGAGTCAGGTCACACCTTC
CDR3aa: CASSARDRESGHTF

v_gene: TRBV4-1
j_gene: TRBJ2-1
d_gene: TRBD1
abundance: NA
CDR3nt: TGCGCCAGCAGCCAAAATTCACCCGGGACAGGGGGCCGAAGCTCCTACAATGAGCAGTTCTTC
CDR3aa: CASSQNSPGTGGRSSYNEQFF

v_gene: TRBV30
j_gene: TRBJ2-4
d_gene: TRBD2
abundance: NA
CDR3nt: TGTGCCTGGAGTATGGGCGGGAGTGGCAAAAACATTCAGTACTTC
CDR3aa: CAWSMGGSGKNIQYF

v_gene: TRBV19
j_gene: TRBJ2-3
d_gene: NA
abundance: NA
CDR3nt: TGTGCCAGTAGTACCCGGATCAGCGGAGTCACAGATACGCAGTATTTT
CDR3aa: CASSTRISGVTDTQYF

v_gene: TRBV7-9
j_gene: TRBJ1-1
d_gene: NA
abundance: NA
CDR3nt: TGTGCCAGCAGCCAAGAGGGGGGGGCGGGAGCTTTCTTT
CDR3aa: CASSQEGGAGAFF

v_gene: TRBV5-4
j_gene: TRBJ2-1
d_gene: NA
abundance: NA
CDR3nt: TGTGCCAGCACAAGAGTCGGTGGACTATCGGTCTTC
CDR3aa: CASTRVGGLSVF

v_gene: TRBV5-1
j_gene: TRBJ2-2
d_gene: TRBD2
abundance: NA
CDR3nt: TGCGCCAGCAGACTAGCGGCTAGTTCGGCGGGGACCGGGGAGCTGTTTTTT
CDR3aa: CASRLAASSAGTGELFF

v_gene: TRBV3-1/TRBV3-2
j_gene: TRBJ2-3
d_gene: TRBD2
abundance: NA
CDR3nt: TGTGCCAGCAGCCAAGTTTTTAGCGGGAGGACAGATACGCAGTATTTT
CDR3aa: CASSQVFSGRTDTQYF

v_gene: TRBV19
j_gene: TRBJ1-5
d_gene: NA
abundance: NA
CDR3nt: TGTGCCAGTAGTTCCCAAACCAATGGGGGCATACAGCCCCAGCATTTT
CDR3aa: CASSSQTNGGIQPQHF

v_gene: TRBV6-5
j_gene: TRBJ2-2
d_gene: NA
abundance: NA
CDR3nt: TGTGCCAGCAGTAAAAGCGGAAAGAACACCGGGGAGCTGTTTTTT
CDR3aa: CASSKSGKNTGELFF

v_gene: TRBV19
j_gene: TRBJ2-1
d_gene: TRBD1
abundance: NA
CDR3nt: TGTGCCAGTTGGGACAGGGTCGATGAGCAGTTCTTC
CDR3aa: CASWDRVDEQFF

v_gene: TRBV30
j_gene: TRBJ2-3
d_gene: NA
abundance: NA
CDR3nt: TGTGCCTGGAGTGTCCGGGGGAGCACAGATACGCAGTATTTT
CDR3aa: CAWSVRGSTDTQYF

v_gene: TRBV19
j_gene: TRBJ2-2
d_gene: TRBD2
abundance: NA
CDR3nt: TGTGCCAGTAGTAGCCTGACTAGCTTCACCGGGGAGCTGTTTTTT
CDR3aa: CASSSLTSFTGELFF

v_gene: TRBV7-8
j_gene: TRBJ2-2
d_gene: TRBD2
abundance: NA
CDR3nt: TGTGCCAGCAGCCCATACCTTCGACTAGCGGGAGACACCGGGGAGCTGTTTTTT
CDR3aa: CASSPYLRLAGDTGELFF

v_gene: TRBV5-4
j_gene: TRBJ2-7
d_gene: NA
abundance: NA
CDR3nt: TGTGCCAGCAGACCTATGACAGCCTTC
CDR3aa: CASRPMTAF

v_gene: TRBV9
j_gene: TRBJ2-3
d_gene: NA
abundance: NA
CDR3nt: TGTGCCAGCAGCGTAAGCGCTGACACAGATACGCAGTATTTT
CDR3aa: CASSVSADTDTQYF

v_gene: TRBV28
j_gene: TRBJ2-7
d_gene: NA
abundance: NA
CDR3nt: TGTGCCAGCTGGGGAGAGGGTTCCTACGAGCAGTACTTC
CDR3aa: CASWGEGSYEQYF

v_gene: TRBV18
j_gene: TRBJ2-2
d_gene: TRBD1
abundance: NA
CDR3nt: TGTGCCAGCTCACCAGTTTCGTCAGGGGGCGCCGGCACCGGGGAGCTGTTTTTT
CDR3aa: CASSPVSSGGAGTGELFF

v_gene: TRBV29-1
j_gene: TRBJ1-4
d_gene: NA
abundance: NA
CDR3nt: TGCAGCGGGCGCAGGGGTAATGAAAAACTGTTTTTT
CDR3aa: CSGRRGNEKLFF

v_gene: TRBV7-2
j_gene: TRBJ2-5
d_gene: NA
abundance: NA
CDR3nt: TGTGCCAGCAGCTTATTTTTCGCACAGGGTCAAGAGACCCAGTACTTC
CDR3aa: CASSLFFAQGQETQYF

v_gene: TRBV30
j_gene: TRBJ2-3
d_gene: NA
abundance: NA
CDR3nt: TGTGCCTGGAGTAGGGGGAGTCCAGGGCATTTT
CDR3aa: CAWSRGSPGHF

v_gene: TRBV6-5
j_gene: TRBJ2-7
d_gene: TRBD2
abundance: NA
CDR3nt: TGTGCCAGCAGTTTCGGGAGGGGAGGCTACGAGCAGTACTTC
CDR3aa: CASSFGRGGYEQYF

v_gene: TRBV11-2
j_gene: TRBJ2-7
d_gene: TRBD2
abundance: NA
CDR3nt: TGTGCCAGCAGCCGACTAGCGGCCTCCTACGAGCAGTACTTC
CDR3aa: CASSRLAASYEQYF

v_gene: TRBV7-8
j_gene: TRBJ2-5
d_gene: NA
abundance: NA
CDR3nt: TGTGCCAGCAGCTTAGGGTGGGGGCAAGAAGAGACCCAGTACTTC
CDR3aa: CASSLGWGQEETQYF

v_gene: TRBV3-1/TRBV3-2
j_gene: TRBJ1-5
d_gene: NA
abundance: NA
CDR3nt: TGTGCCAGCACCTCAGGGTCGAATCAGCCCCAGCATTTT
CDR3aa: CASTSGSNQPQHF

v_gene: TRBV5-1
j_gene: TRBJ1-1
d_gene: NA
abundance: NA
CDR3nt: TGCGCCAGCAGCTCCTGGGAGGGGGATGGTGAAGCTTTCTTT
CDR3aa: CASSSWEGDGEAFF

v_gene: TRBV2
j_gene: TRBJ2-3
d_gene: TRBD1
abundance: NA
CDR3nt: TGTGCCAGCCGCACCCGGGACAGAGGAGATACGCAGTATTTT
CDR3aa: CASRTRDRGDTQYF

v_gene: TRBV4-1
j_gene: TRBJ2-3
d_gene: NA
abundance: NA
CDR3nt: TGCGCCAGCAGCCAACAAGCGGGACATATCACAGATACGCAGTATTTT
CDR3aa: CASSQQAGHITDTQYF

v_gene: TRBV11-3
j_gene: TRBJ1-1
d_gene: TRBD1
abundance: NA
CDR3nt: TGTGCCAGCAGCTCCTACAGGGGCGGAAAGTCTGAAGCTTTCTTT
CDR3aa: CASSSYRGGKSEAFF

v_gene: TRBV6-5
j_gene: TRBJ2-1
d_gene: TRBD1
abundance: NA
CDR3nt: TGTGCCAGCAGACAGGGGGCGTTAAGCGATGAGCAGTTCTTC
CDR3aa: CASRQGALSDEQFF

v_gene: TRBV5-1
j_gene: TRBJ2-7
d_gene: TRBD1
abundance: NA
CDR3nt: TGCGCCAGCAGCTCCTCCGGGACAGGGAAGGCTTACGAGCAGTACTTC
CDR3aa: CASSSSGTGKAYEQYF

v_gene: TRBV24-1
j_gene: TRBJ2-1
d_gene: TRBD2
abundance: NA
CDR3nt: TGTGCCACCAGTGACCCCACTAGCGGGAGGATGAATGAGCAGTTCTTC
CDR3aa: CATSDPTSGRMNEQFF

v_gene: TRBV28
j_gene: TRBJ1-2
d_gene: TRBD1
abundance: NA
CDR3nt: TGTGCCAGCAGTTTTGGGACAGGGGATTGGTATGGCTACACCTTC
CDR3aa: CASSFGTGDWYGYTF

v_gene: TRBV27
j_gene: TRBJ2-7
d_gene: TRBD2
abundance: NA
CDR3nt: TGTGCCAGCAGTTCCTGGGCGGGGGGGGACTACGAGCAGTACTTC
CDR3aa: CASSSWAGGDYEQYF

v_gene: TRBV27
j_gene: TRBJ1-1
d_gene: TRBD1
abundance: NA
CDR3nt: TGTGCCAGCAGACCCGACAGGGAAGGGACTGAAGCTTTCTTT
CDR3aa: CASRPDREGTEAFF

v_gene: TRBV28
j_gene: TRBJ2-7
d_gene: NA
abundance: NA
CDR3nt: TGTGCCAGCAGTACCCGAGGACTTCAACTTTCTTACGAGCAGTACTTC
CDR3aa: CASSTRGLQLSYEQYF

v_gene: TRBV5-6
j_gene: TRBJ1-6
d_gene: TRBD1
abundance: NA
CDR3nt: TGTGCCAGCAGCTCTCCGGGACAGGGGGCCTATAATTCACCCCTCCACTTT
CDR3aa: CASSSPGQGAYNSPLHF